One sample yielded the 22 T cell receptor beta chains listed below, sequenced in a study of cytomegalovirus exposure and HLA in healthy donors. PCR involved 60 Vbeta and 13 Jbeta primers. The method was immunoSEQ multiplex PCR; TCRdb's version includes in-frame clones alone and lacks a portion of them. The sample has 150,000 or so clones, about 84% seen once. Sequenced sample: PBMCs. The receptor set was obtained from a woman aged 40 to 50 in good health and CMV-seropositive.

The chain recombines TRBV13 with TRBJ2-7; TRBD2 matches 12 bases. CDR3 length: 17 amino acids. Germline values: CDR1 PRHDT, CDR2 FYEKMQ (reference sequence). V dropped 4 bases and J dropped 0; count of bases not matched to a gene: 7. The CDR3 DNA reads TGTGCCAGCAGCTCACGGGGACTAGCGGGCCGCTCCTACGAGCAGTACTTC. It encodes CASSSRGLAGRSYEQYF.

This clone was detected only a few times. The chain joins TRBV29-1 to TRBJ1-3; D uncertain. V dropped 5 bases and J dropped 0 bases, with 8 bases sitting between them. Germline assignment: CDR1 SQVTM and CDR2 ANQGSEA. The CDR3 is made up of 13 amino acids. The CDR3: CSVSPSSGNTIYF. DNA for the CDR3: TGCAGCGTTTCTCCCAGCTCTGGAAACACCATATATTTT. The full variable domain, rest sourced from reference TRBV29-1 and TRBJ1-3, is SAVISQKPSRDICQRGTSLTIQCQVDSQVTMMFWYRQQPGQSLTLIATANQGSEATYESGFVIDKFPISRPNLTFSTLTVSNMSPEDSSIYLCSVSPSSGNTIYFGEGSWLTVV.

A remark on this clone: The junction departs from germline at one end; a sequencing error may be responsible. The rearrangement uses TRBV7-2 and TRBJ2-3; 12 bases agree with TRBD2. Germline CDR1 is SGHTA and CDR2 is FQGNSA. The CDR3 loop spans 15 amino acids. The DNA of the CDR3 is TGTGCCAGCAGCCTAGCGGGAGGGCCCTCAGATACGCAGTATTTT. Translation: CASSLAGGPSDTQYF.

The V gene is TRBV28, the J gene TRBJ1-1; possible D gene TRBD1, 6 bases. Germline V gene sequence: CDR1 MDHEN, CDR2 SYDVKM. Trimming cost V 8 bases and J 2 bases, with 15 bases left between them. This CDR3 is 14 amino acids long. The CDR3, as DNA: TGTGCCAGCGGCTTCGTGGACAGTAACACTGAAGCTTTCTTT. It yields the protein CASGFVDSNTEAFF.

This clone was seen a few times. V usage is TRBV19 and J usage is TRBJ1-5, with D possibly being TRBD1 (5 bases). Germline V gene sequence: CDR1 LNHDA, CDR2 SQIVND (reference sequence). CDR3 length: 18 amino acids. V was cut by 5 bases and J by 3 bases, with 23 bases left in between. The CDR3 reads CASSGEGIRLSHNQPQHF. The CDR3 region has the DNA TGTGCCAGTAGTGGGGAGGGGATACGTCTCTCGCACAATCAGCCCCAGCATTTT.

This clone turned up a few times. This sequence joins TRBV19 and TRBJ2-7; 7 bases map to TRBD2. In germline, CDR1 is LNHDA, CDR2 SQIVND (reference sequence). The CDR3 length is 15 residues. Trimming at V came to 7 bases and at J to 6 bases, leaving 15 bases not matched to a gene. This chain's CDR3 is CASTPGEGNSAEQYF. CDR3 nucleotides: TGTGCCAGTACCCCCGGGGAGGGGAATTCCGCCGAGCAGTACTTC.

This rearrangement joins TRBV2 to TRBJ1-6; perhaps TRBD1 as D (6 bases). The germline CDR1 and CDR2 sequences are SNHLY and FYNNEI. This CDR3 has 13 amino acids. V lost 8 bases and J 9 bases, leaving 14 bases between the germline ends. This chain's CDR3 is CASGLTGGSPLHF. CDR3 DNA: TGTGCCAGCGGGCTGACAGGAGGTTCACCCCTCCACTTT.

The genes are TRBV19 and TRBJ1-4; 8 bases line up with TRBD1. The CDR3 extends over 15 amino acids. Trimming at V came to 5 bases and at J to 6 bases, leaving 8 bases not matched to a gene. CDR1 and CDR2 from the germline V gene are LNHDA and SQIVND (reference sequence). DNA for the CDR3: TGTGCCAGTAGTCCCCGACAGGGGAGAGATGAAAAACTGTTTTTT. It yields the protein CASSPRQGRDEKLFF.

This chain uses TRBV10-3 with TRBJ2-3; 12 nucleotides match TRBD2. This CDR3 contains 15 residues. With 7 bases clipped from V and 5 bases from J, the junction kept 7 bases outside the gene matches. CDR1 is ENHRY, CDR2 SYGVKD, per germline. DNA for the CDR3: TGTGCCATCACCCAACTAGCGGGAGGTATAGATACGCAGTATTTT. Residues: CAITQLAGGIDTQYF.

This sequence joins TRBV2 and TRBJ2-7, with D uncertain. This CDR3 is 12 amino acids long. Germline V gives CDR1 SNHLY, CDR2 FYNNEI. V dropped 6 bases and J dropped 2 bases, with 8 bases sitting between them. The CDR3 loop is CASSLGTYEQYF. The DNA for the CDR3 is TGTGCCAGCAGCCTGGGCACCTACGAGCAGTACTTC.

V usage is TRBV25-1 and J usage is TRBJ1-1; 7 nucleotides agree with TRBD1. J lost 3 bases, V lost 2 bases, and 6 bases had no gene match. The CDR3 spans 15 residues. In germline, CDR1 is MGHDK, CDR2 SYGVNS. In nucleotides, the CDR3 is TGTGCCAGCAGTGAACCGTCGACAGGGCACACTGAAGCTTTCTTT. It codes for CASSEPSTGHTEAFF.

This clone was recorded once. The CDR3 DNA reads as TGTGCCTGGAGTGTTTCACAGCCCACTGAAGCTTTCTTT. This translates into CAWSVSQPTEAFF. The chain links TRBV30 to TRBJ1-1; D not certain. V was shortened by 0 bases and J by 4 bases, with 9 bases between the two germline ends. There are 13 residues in the CDR3. Germline CDR1 reads GTSNPN; CDR2 reads SVGIG (reference sequence).

This clone was observed a few times. J is TRBJ2-3 and V is TRBV20-1, with D unclear. From germline, CDR1 is DFQATT and CDR2 SNEGSKA (reference sequence). The CDR3 is 11 residues long. Trimming stripped 6 bases from V and 2 bases from J, with 6 bases between. CDR3 in amino acids: CSALFTDTQYF. In DNA form, the CDR3 reads TGCAGTGCCCTCTTCACAGATACGCAGTATTTT.

The V and J genes are TRBV27 and TRBJ1-1; TRBD1 might be the D (6 bases). This CDR3 comprises 19 residues. The germline V gene has CDR1 MNHEY and CDR2 SMNVEV (reference sequence). V lost 0 bases and J lost 0, with 20 bases in between. CDR3 loop: CASSLSMRTEKRLNTEAFF. The DNA of the CDR3 is TGTGCCAGCAGTTTATCGATGAGGACAGAGAAGAGATTGAACACTGAAGCTTTCTTT.

This clone showed up just once. The V and J genes are TRBV7-6 and TRBJ2-5; TRBD1 aligns across 7 bases. The germline V gene encodes CDR1 SGHVS and CDR2 FNYEAQ. This CDR3 is built from 14 residues. With V trimmed by 2 bases and J by 5 bases, 5 bases remained unmatched. The CDR3 coding sequence is TGTGCCAGCAGCTTACAGGGGGTACGGGAGACCCAGTACTTC. Protein sequence: CASSLQGVRETQYF.

The chain combines TRBV5-4 with TRBJ2-3; 10 bases fit TRBD2. J lost 1 base, V lost 4 bases, and 3 bases had no gene match. CDR1 is SGHNT, CDR2 YYREEE, per germline (reference sequence). The CDR3 sequence is 15 residues long. CDR3: CASSEGTSGTDTQYF. As DNA, the CDR3 is TGTGCCAGCAGCGAAGGGACTAGCGGCACAGATACGCAGTATTTT.

This clone was counted a single time. The chain couples TRBV27 to TRBJ2-3; TRBD2 agrees at 10 bases. CDR1 and CDR2 from the germline V gene are MNHEY and SMNVEV (reference sequence). The CDR3 length is 15 residues. Germline trimming cut 6 bases from V and 4 bases from J; bases unmatched to any gene: 7. The CDR3 nucleotides are TGTGCCAGCAGAATTAGCGGGAGGTACCCAGATACGCAGTATTTT. As protein: CASRISGRYPDTQYF.

V is TRBV30 and J is TRBJ1-2; the match to TRBD1 covers 7 bases. Germline CDR1 and CDR2: GTSNPN and SVGIG (reference sequence). This CDR3 comprises 12 residues. J was trimmed by 4 bases and V by 3 bases; bases with no gene match: 2. CDR3 sequence (DNA): TGTGCCTGGAGAGGGGGCGGCTATGGCTACACCTTC. Translating gives CAWRGGGYGYTF.

This clone has a handful of counts. This rearrangement joins TRBV28 to TRBJ1-5, with 9 bases identical to TRBD1. J gave up 0 bases and V 8 bases, and 8 bases lay outside the gene matches. CDR3 length: 16 amino acids. CDR1 is MDHEN and CDR2 is SYDVKM in the germline V gene. This CDR3 reads CASGLRTGDSNQPQHF. The DNA of the CDR3 is TGTGCCAGCGGACTGAGGACAGGGGATAGCAATCAGCCCCAGCATTTT.

The chain uses TRBV27 and TRBJ2-7; 7 nucleotides match TRBD2. Per the germline V gene, CDR1 is MNHEY and CDR2 is SMNVEV (reference sequence). The CDR3 is 13 residues long. The V gene end was trimmed by 9 bases and the J gene end by 2 bases; junction bases not matched to a gene: 7. CDR3 loop: CARRGVAAYEQYF. The CDR3 bases are TGTGCCAGACGGGGGGTAGCCGCCTACGAGCAGTACTTC.

This rearrangement joins TRBV6-5 to TRBJ1-1, with D hard to call. Germline CDR1 reads MNHEY; CDR2 reads SVGAGI. The ends were cut back, 1 base at V and 1 base at J, with 10 bases in the middle. CDR3 length: 15 amino acids. The CDR3 DNA sequence: TGTGCCAGCAGTTACTTCCCGGTTGGGAACACTGAAGCTTTCTTT. Its protein product is CASSYFPVGNTEAFF.

The V and J genes are TRBV19 and TRBJ1-1; the match to TRBD1 covers 8 bases. The junction had 13 bases not matched to a gene; V was cut back by 3 bases and J by 1 base. Germline CDR1 reads LNHDA; CDR2 reads SQIVND (reference sequence). The CDR3 totals 18 residues. CDR3 DNA sequence: TGTGCCAGTAGTATCCCGGGACAGGCTCAACTATCGAACACTGAAGCTTTCTTT. The encoded protein is CASSIPGQAQLSNTEAFF.